The 29 T cell receptor beta chains below were found in one sample sequenced in a study of blood T cell repertoires in COVID-19 (dated by TCRdb to the early 2020s). Receptors were amplified or captured by the immunoSEQ multiplex PCR assay. Sourced from immuneACCESS, this table was stored by TCRdb with only in-frame sequences that have V and J called. A share of the clones is absent; for the studies checked, an unresolved V gene accounts for under half, and the remainder has no known explanation. The sample includes fewer than 40,000 clones, with about 90% observed a single time. Jointly, the top ten make up around 14% of the sample. Sequenced material: peripheral blood. These receptors were taken from a man in his 60s with active COVID-19.

The rearrangement uses TRBV6-5 and TRBJ1-1; possible D gene TRBD1, 5 bases. This CDR3 has 15 residues. Germline V gives CDR1 MNHEY, CDR2 SVGAGI. Trimming pared 4 bases from V and 6 bases from J, leaving 18 bases between. The CDR3, as DNA: TGTGCCAGCAGTTTAGGAGGGGATGGGATCTCTGAAGCTTTCTTT. This sequence encodes CASSLGGDGISEAFF.

This rearrangement joins TRBV11-2 to TRBJ2-1, with 8 bases matching TRBD2. CDR3 length: 18 amino acids. V was pared by 5 bases and J by 8 bases, with 20 bases of the junction left unmatched. From germline, CDR1 is SGHAT and CDR2 FQNNGV. Written as DNA, the CDR3 is TGTGCCAGCAGCCCTCCGACCACATACACCGTAGCGGGGCATGAGCAGTTCTTC. It encodes CASSPPTTYTVAGHEQFF.

The genes are TRBV7-2 and TRBJ2-1, with D uncertain. The ends were cut back, 5 bases at V and 3 bases at J, with 17 bases in the middle. Germline CDR1 and CDR2: SGHTA and FQGNSA. This CDR3 comprises 16 residues. DNA for the CDR3: TGTGCCAGCAGCCCCTCCGGGTCTAATAGCTACAATGAGCAGTTCTTC. This sequence encodes CASSPSGSNSYNEQFF.

The genes are TRBV5-4 and TRBJ2-7, with 9 bases that match TRBD1. V lost 4 bases to trimming and J lost 6 bases; unmatched junction nucleotides: 8. The length of the CDR3 is 14 residues. The germline CDR1 and CDR2 sequences are SGHNT and YYREEE (reference sequence). The CDR3 reads CASSLRDRVSEQYF. The CDR3 nucleotides read TGTGCCAGCAGCCTCCGGGACAGGGTTAGCGAGCAGTACTTC.

The rearrangement uses TRBV25-1 and TRBJ1-1, with 7 bases matching TRBD1. With 6 bases clipped from V and 1 base from J, the junction kept 8 bases outside the gene matches. Germline loops: CDR1 MGHDK, CDR2 SYGVNS. The CDR3 covers 15 residues. In DNA form, the CDR3 reads TGTGCCAGCAGCGGTGAGGGGGCCAAGAACACTGAAGCTTTCTTT. It codes for CASSGEGAKNTEAFF.

The chain links TRBV27 to TRBJ2-7, with TRBD1 identical over 7 bases. V lost 0 bases and J lost 0; bases outside the gene matches: 5. The CDR3 runs to 16 residues. The germline CDR1 and CDR2 sequences are MNHEY and SMNVEV (reference sequence). In nucleotides, the CDR3 is TGTGCCAGCAGTTTATCAACAGGGGAATTCTCCTACGAGCAGTACTTC. Protein: CASSLSTGEFSYEQYF.

J is TRBJ2-7 and V is TRBV25-1; the D gene is possibly TRBD1 (5 bases). V lost 1 base, J lost 5 bases, and 9 bases lay in between. The CDR3 spans 13 residues. Germline CDR1 reads MGHDK; CDR2 reads SYGVNS. CDR3 DNA sequence: TGTGCCAGCAGTGAATTGAGACAGAACGAGCAGTACTTC. Translated, it gives CASSELRQNEQYF.

The chain joins TRBV9 to TRBJ2-3; possible D gene TRBD1, 5 bases. The CDR3 length is 15 residues. Trimming stripped 0 bases from V and 0 bases from J, with 8 bases between. The germline V gene encodes CDR1 SGDLS and CDR2 YYNGEE. CDR3 amino acids: CASSVGGASTDTQYF. The CDR3 bases are TGTGCCAGCAGCGTAGGTGGGGCTAGCACAGATACGCAGTATTTT.

This chain connects TRBV9 to TRBJ2-1, with D unresolved. V lost 3 bases and J lost 8, with 18 bases in between. The CDR3 length is 15 residues. Germline assignment: CDR1 SGDLS and CDR2 YYNGEE. CDR3 region: CASSARGSKGYEQFF. The CDR3 DNA sequence: TGTGCCAGCAGCGCTAGAGGTTCAAAAGGATATGAGCAGTTCTTC.

The chain's CDR3 is CASSSRGYQPQHF. The CDR3 nucleotides are TGTGCCAGCAGTTCCAGGGGGTATCAGCCCCAGCATTTT. The V gene is TRBV27, the J gene TRBJ1-5; 7 bases fit TRBD1. The CDR3 sequence is 13 residues long. Trimming cost V 4 bases and J 5 bases; bases outside gene matches: 2. Germline assignment: CDR1 MNHEY and CDR2 SMNVEV (reference sequence).

This chain links TRBV5-5 with TRBJ2-3; D ambiguous. The CDR3 has 14 residues. In germline, CDR1 is SGHKS, CDR2 YYEKEE (reference sequence). Trimming cost V 2 bases and J 1 base, with 8 bases left between them. The DNA for the CDR3 is TGTGCCAGCAGCTTAGGAGTCCGCACAGATACGCAGTATTTT. This encodes CASSLGVRTDTQYF. The complete variable domain, with remaining parts taken from reference TRBV5-5 and TRBJ2-3, reads DAGVTQSPTHLIKTRGQQVTLRCSPISGHKSVSWYQQVLGQGPQFIFQYYEKEERGRGNFPDRFSARQFPNYSSELNVNALLLGDSALYLCASSLGVRTDTQYFGPGTRLTVL.

This sequence joins TRBV13 and TRBJ2-5; 9 bases are shared with TRBD2. The CDR3 has 16 residues. Germline V gene sequence: CDR1 PRHDT, CDR2 FYEKMQ (reference sequence). The V and J ends lost 3 bases and 5 bases, in that order; junction bases with no gene match: 10. CDR3 amino acids: CASSFGGGGLGETQYF. The DNA of the CDR3 is TGTGCCAGCAGCTTTGGCGGGGGGGGCTTGGGGGAGACCCAGTACTTC. Together with reference TRBV13 and TRBJ2-5, the CDR3 gives the full variable domain: AAGVIQSPRHLIKEKRETATLKCYPIPRHDTVYWYQQGPGQDPQFLISFYEKMQSDKGSIPDRFSAQQFSDYHSELNMSSLELGDSALYFCASSFGGGGLGETQYFGPGTRLLVL.

The chain carries TRBV14 and TRBJ2-2, with D unclear. The CDR3 is 16 residues long. Trimming removed 4 bases from V and 4 bases from J, with 16 bases in between. The germline CDR1 and CDR2 sequences are SGHDN and FVKESK. The chain's CDR3 is CASSRRGARSTGELFF. Written as DNA, the CDR3 is TGTGCCAGCAGCCGCAGAGGAGCGAGGAGCACCGGGGAGCTGTTTTTT.

This rearrangement joins TRBV7-2 to TRBJ1-6; 9 bases align to TRBD1. Trimming at V came to 5 bases and at J to 0 bases, leaving 5 bases not matched to a gene. CDR1 is SGHTA, CDR2 FQGNSA, per germline. This CDR3 comprises 17 residues. The CDR3 is CASSPPDRGSYNSPLHF. CDR3 coding DNA: TGTGCCAGCAGCCCGCCGGACAGGGGCTCCTATAATTCACCCCTCCACTTT.

V gene TRBV2 combines with J gene TRBJ2-5, with a tentative D call TRBD1 (5 bases). The V end lost 1 base, the J end lost 1 base, and 16 bases lay between the germline ends. CDR1 is SNHLY and CDR2 is FYNNEI in the germline V gene. CDR3 size: 17 residues. The CDR3 sequence: CASSEEVRQGGQETQYF. For the CDR3, the DNA is TGTGCCAGCAGTGAAGAGGTCCGGCAGGGCGGCCAAGAGACCCAGTACTTC.

V usage is TRBV10-3 and J usage is TRBJ1-2; 9 bases line up with TRBD1. Germline CDR1 and CDR2: ENHRY and SYGVKD. This CDR3 is built from 16 residues. Germline trimming cut 8 bases from V and 2 bases from J; bases unmatched to any gene: 12. The DNA of the CDR3 is TGTGCCATCGCACCCCCCGGGACAGGGAACAACTATGGCTACACCTTC. It codes for CAIAPPGTGNNYGYTF.

This clone was counted a few times. The chain carries TRBV28 and TRBJ2-3; 7 bases align to TRBD2. This CDR3 has 14 amino acids. Germline values: CDR1 MDHEN, CDR2 SYDVKM. V gave up 6 bases and J gave up 8 bases; unmatched junction bases: 11. The CDR3 DNA reads as TGTGCCAGCAGGAAACTAGCGTCAGGAGGTACGCAGTATTTT. The encoded protein is CASRKLASGGTQYF. Full variable domain (remainder filled in from reference TRBV28 and TRBJ2-3): DVKVTQSSRYLVKRTGEKVFLECVQDMDHENMFWYRQDPGLGLRLIYFSYDVKMKEKGDIPEGYSVSREKKERFSLILESASTNQTSMYLCASRKLASGGTQYFGPGTRLTVL.

This chain connects TRBV6-1 to TRBJ2-3; D may be TRBD2 (6 bases). The CDR3 sequence is 15 residues long. CDR1 is MNHNS and CDR2 is SASEGT in the germline V gene. The germline V and J ends were trimmed by 3 bases and 1 base, with 11 bases remaining between them. The CDR3 loop is CASSEAGTGTDTQYF. The CDR3 DNA follows: TGTGCCAGCAGTGAGGCCGGGACTGGCACAGATACGCAGTATTTT.

The V and J genes are TRBV3-1 (or the pseudogene TRBV3-2) and TRBJ2-7; 9 nucleotides match TRBD1. V trimming: 8 bases; J trimming: 5 bases; junction bases outside the gene matches: 7. The CDR3 has 13 residues. Germline CDR1 reads LGHDT; CDR2 reads YNNKEL (reference sequence). The CDR3 spells CASRGQGRDEQYF. DNA for the CDR3: TGTGCCAGCCGGGGACAGGGTCGCGACGAGCAGTACTTC.

This chain links TRBV5-1 with TRBJ2-7; the D gene is possibly TRBD1 (5 bases). Germline assignment: CDR1 SGHRS and CDR2 YFSETQ. The CDR3 sequence is 17 residues long. The germline V and J ends were trimmed by 3 bases and 2 bases, with 21 bases remaining between them. In DNA form, the CDR3 reads TGCGCCAGCAGCTCTCACGCCCCCGGACATTCGACCTACGAGCAGTACTTC. Translated: CASSSHAPGHSTYEQYF. The whole variable domain, filled in from reference TRBV5-1 and TRBJ2-7, reads KAGVTQTPRYLIKTRGQQVTLSCSPISGHRSVSWYQQTPGQGLQFLFEYFSETQRNKGNFPGRFSGRQFSNSRSEMNVSTLELGDSALYLCASSSHAPGHSTYEQYFGPGTRLTVT.

This clone was seen a handful of times. The chain links TRBV7-9 to TRBJ2-2, with D unresolved. Trimming removed 5 bases at V and 3 bases at J, with 13 bases between. The V gene's germline CDR1 is SEHNR and CDR2 FQNEAQ (reference sequence). The CDR3 sequence is 15 residues long. The DNA for the CDR3 is TGTGCCAGCAGCCCCCAGGTGTGGGACACCGGGGAGCTGTTTTTT. Encoded protein: CASSPQVWDTGELFF.

V gene TRBV5-1 combines with J gene TRBJ1-6, with a possible D match to TRBD1 (6 bases). CDR3 length equals 16 residues. CDR1 is SGHRS and CDR2 is YFSETQ in the germline V gene. V was trimmed by 1 base and J by 0 bases, leaving 8 bases between them. The CDR3 loop reads CASSLSTGSYNSPLHF. In DNA form, the CDR3 reads TGCGCCAGCAGCTTGTCGACAGGCTCCTATAATTCACCCCTCCACTTT.

V gene TRBV27 combines with J gene TRBJ2-1; 9 bases align to TRBD2. Per the germline V gene, CDR1 is MNHEY and CDR2 is SMNVEV (reference sequence). J gave up 4 bases and V 6 bases, and 10 bases lay outside the gene matches. This CDR3 spans 16 amino acids. The CDR3 nucleotides read TGTGCCAGCAGCCACCTTAGCGGGAGTAGGTACAATGAGCAGTTCTTC. Translated, it gives CASSHLSGSRYNEQFF.

The J gene is TRBJ2-6, the V gene TRBV6-1, with 8 bases identical to TRBD2. This CDR3 region has 16 residues. Germline CDR1 reads MNHNS; CDR2 reads SASEGT. The V and J ends lost 2 bases and 2 bases, in that order; junction bases with no gene match: 2. In DNA form, the CDR3 reads TGTGCCAGCAGTGAACCCGGGGGGGCTGGGGCCAACGTCCTGACTTTC. Its translation: CASSEPGGAGANVLTF.

This clone was detected a few times. V usage is TRBV7-6 and J usage is TRBJ2-5; a weak D match, TRBD2 (9 bases). This CDR3 has 20 residues. V dropped 5 bases and J dropped 7 bases, with 35 bases sitting between them. The germline V gene encodes CDR1 SGHVS and CDR2 FNYEAQ. The CDR3 reads CASSQGAGGSIGSSEATQYF. For the CDR3, the DNA is TGTGCCAGCAGCCAGGGGGCGGGAGGGTCGATTGGATCTAGCGAAGCGACCCAGTACTTC.

The rearrangement links TRBV19 to TRBJ2-5; a possible D gene is TRBD2 (6 bases). This CDR3 contains 16 residues. The ends were cut back, 2 bases at V and 4 bases at J, with 17 bases in the middle. Germline CDR1 and CDR2: LNHDA and SQIVND (reference sequence). The CDR3 DNA sequence: TGTGCCAGTAGTATATCCGCGTATGGAGGGAGAGAGACCCAGTACTTC. Translating it yields CASSISAYGGRETQYF.

The chain couples TRBV24-1 to TRBJ2-1; 10 bases match TRBD2. The CDR3 is 15 residues long. V shed 4 bases and J 8 bases; nucleotides not matched to a gene: 7. Germline V gene lookup returns CDR1 KGHDR and CDR2 SFDVKD. The CDR3 nucleotides read TGTGCCACCAGTGAACTCGGGCTAGCGGGAGATGAGCAGTTCTTC. Residues: CATSELGLAGDEQFF.

The chain is built from TRBV6-5 and TRBJ1-2; 11 bases are shared with TRBD1. Trimming removed 5 bases from V and 4 bases from J; junction bases left unmatched: 6. Germline V gene sequence: CDR1 MNHEY, CDR2 SVGAGI. CDR3 length: 15 residues. This chain's CDR3 is CASSTRTGGIYGYTF. The CDR3 DNA is TGTGCCAGCAGTACCCGGACAGGGGGCATCTATGGCTACACCTTC.

In this sample, this clone turned up a few times. This chain uses TRBV18 with TRBJ2-5; no clear D gene. Germline V gene data show CDR1 as KGHSH and CDR2 as LQKENI. The CDR3 is 14 residues long. V was cut by 3 bases and J by 2 bases, with 10 bases left in between. Written as DNA, the CDR3 is TGTGCCAGCTCACCCCAAAACGGGCAAGAGACCCAGTACTTC. The encoded protein is CASSPQNGQETQYF.